Following are 29 T cell receptor beta chains from one sample sequenced in a study of blood T cell repertoires in COVID-19. Profiling relied on immunoSEQ multiplex PCR, and the TCRdb table lists in-frame clones only, not all of them. This table has under 200,000 clones, approximately 87% appearing once. Sample: peripheral blood. Receptor source: a man aged 18 to 35 with active or convalescent COVID-19.

The chain uses TRBV7-9 and TRBJ1-1; 7 bases are shared with TRBD1. The trim removed 6 bases at V and 10 bases at J, leaving 11 bases unmatched. CDR1 and CDR2 (germline): SEHNR, FQNEAQ (reference sequence). The CDR3 contains 13 residues. CDR3 residues: CASRSTGVLAAFF. CDR3 in DNA: TGTGCCAGCAGATCTACAGGGGTTCTAGCAGCTTTCTTT.

The rearrangement links TRBV28 to TRBJ1-2, with 8 bases that match TRBD1. V trimming: 1 base; J trimming: 8 bases; junction bases outside the gene matches: 6. The length of the CDR3 is 14 residues. CDR1 MDHEN and CDR2 SYDVKM come from the germline V gene. The CDR3 loop reads CASSLSAGGSGYTF. The CDR3 region has the DNA TGTGCCAGCAGTTTATCGGCAGGGGGCTCCGGCTACACCTTC.

The CDR3 reads CASSQVSPTRNSPLHF. CDR3 nucleotides: TGTGCCAGCAGCCAAGTATCTCCGACGAGGAATTCACCCCTCCACTTT. The chain combines TRBV14 with TRBJ1-6; D not resolved. Germline values: CDR1 SGHDN, CDR2 FVKESK. Trimming took off 1 base at V and 7 bases at J, with 14 bases between the two ends. CDR3 size: 16 residues.

The CDR3 protein is CASSETRRDRGSTDTQYF. CDR3 bases: TGTGCCAGCAGCGAAACACGACGGGACAGGGGCAGCACAGATACGCAGTATTTT. This chain links TRBV7-9 with TRBJ2-3; 10 positions agree with TRBD1. Germline V gene sequence: CDR1 SEHNR, CDR2 FQNEAQ (reference sequence). The ends lost 5 bases at V and 0 bases at J; junction bases unmatched: 11. The CDR3 sequence is 18 residues long.

The V call is TRBV18, the J call TRBJ1-1, with 9 bases aligning to TRBD1. The length of the CDR3 is 13 residues. The V gene end was trimmed by 3 bases and the J gene end by 11 bases; junction bases not matched to a gene: 7. CDR1 is KGHSH and CDR2 is LQKENI in the germline V gene. For the CDR3, the DNA is TGTGCCAGCTCACCGTCCGGGACAGGGATCGCTTTCTTT. It is translated as CASSPSGTGIAFF. Combining the CDR3 with reference TRBV18 and TRBJ1-1 gives the whole variable domain NAGVMQNPRHLVRRRGQEARLRCSPMKGHSHVYWYRQLPEEGLKFMVYLQKENIIDESGMPKERFSAEFPKEGPSILRIQQVVRGDSAAYFCASSPSGTGIAFFGQGTRLTVV.

The chain recombines TRBV10-2 with TRBJ2-5; 7 nucleotides align to TRBD1. The CDR3 runs to 13 residues. Germline trimming cut 6 bases from V and 2 bases from J; bases unmatched to any gene: 3. Germline values: CDR1 WSHSY, CDR2 SAAADI. The CDR3 DNA reads as TGCGCCAGCAGCCAGGGGGTTCAAGAGACCCAGTACTTC. This gives the protein CASSQGVQETQYF.

The chain links TRBV7-2 to TRBJ2-7; TRBD1 agrees at 7 bases. The V and J ends lost 5 bases and 6 bases, in that order; junction bases with no gene match: 13. The CDR3 runs to 15 residues. The germline V gene has CDR1 SGHTA and CDR2 FQGNSA. DNA for the CDR3: TGTGCCAGCAGCCAAAAAAAGACAGGGTTGGGCGAGCAGTACTTC. Amino acid sequence: CASSQKKTGLGEQYF. The complete variable domain, with remaining parts taken from reference TRBV7-2 and TRBJ2-7, reads GAGVSQSPSNKVTEKGKDVELRCDPISGHTALYWYRQSLGQGLEFLIYFQGNSAPDKSGLPSDRFSAERTGGSVSTLTIQRTQQEDSAVYLCASSQKKTGLGEQYFGPGTRLTVT.

This rearrangement joins TRBV27 to TRBJ1-1; TRBD1 agrees at 7 bases. Per the germline V gene, CDR1 is MNHEY and CDR2 is SMNVEV (reference sequence). Germline trimming cut 6 bases from V and 4 bases from J; bases unmatched to any gene: 2. The CDR3 totals 12 residues. CDR3 region: CASSSGGTEAFF. The DNA for the CDR3 is TGTGCCAGCAGCTCAGGGGGCACTGAAGCTTTCTTT.

This clone was counted a single time. This chain uses TRBV29-1 with TRBJ1-1; TRBD1 is a possible D gene (5 bases). This CDR3 is 15 amino acids long. Trimming removed 0 bases at V and 0 bases at J, with 11 bases between. CDR1 and CDR2 (germline): SQVTM, ANQGSEA. This CDR3 reads CSVEDSGGLNTEAFF. In DNA form, the CDR3 reads TGCAGCGTTGAAGATTCCGGGGGACTGAACACTGAAGCTTTCTTT.

The rearrangement uses TRBV4-2 and TRBJ1-3, with D tentatively TRBD1 (5 bases). The CDR3 sequence is 18 residues long. Germline V gene lookup returns CDR1 LGHNA and CDR2 YNFKEQ. Trimming removed 0 bases from V and 2 bases from J, with 17 bases in between. The CDR3 DNA sequence: TGTGCCAGCAGCCAAGAATTGTCCGGGACTCGACCTGGAAACACCATATATTTT. This sequence encodes CASSQELSGTRPGNTIYF.

In nucleotides, the CDR3 is TGTGCCAGCAGCCAAGAGATCACCATCCACTCCGAGCAGTACTTC. This encodes CASSQEITIHSEQYF. This chain connects TRBV4-2 to TRBJ2-7; D not resolved. V shed 0 bases and J shed 6 bases, with 15 bases lying between them. This CDR3 has 15 amino acids. The germline V gene encodes CDR1 LGHNA and CDR2 YNFKEQ.

This clone was counted once. The chain combines TRBV11-1 with TRBJ2-1, with D possibly matching TRBD1 (6 bases). Germline CDR1 reads SGHAT; CDR2 reads FQDESV (reference sequence). The ends were cut back, 5 bases at V and 6 bases at J, with 20 bases in the middle. CDR3 size: 16 residues. The DNA for the CDR3 is TGTGCCAGCAGCCTAAATGGGTTTAGAGGGGGCAATGAGCAGTTCTTC. This codes for CASSLNGFRGGNEQFF. The complete variable domain, with remaining parts taken from reference TRBV11-1 and TRBJ2-1, reads EAEVAQSPRYKITEKSQAVAFWCDPISGHATLYWYRQILGQGPELLVQFQDESVVDDSQLPKDRFSAERLKGVDSTLKIQPAELGDSAMYLCASSLNGFRGGNEQFFGPGTRLTVL.

This clone was observed once. The gene calls are TRBV11-3 and TRBJ2-7; no firm D call. This CDR3 comprises 13 residues. Trimming stripped 4 bases from V and 1 base from J, with 8 bases between. Germline-derived CDR1 and CDR2 are SGHNT and YENEEA. This chain's CDR3 is CASSSYDSYEQYF. Here the CDR3 DNA reads TGTGCCAGCAGCTCCTATGATTCCTACGAGCAGTACTTC.

The chain employs TRBV19 and TRBJ1-5; D possibly corresponds to TRBD1 (5 bases). CDR1 is LNHDA, CDR2 SQIVND, per germline (reference sequence). V was shortened by 3 bases and J by 6 bases, with 18 bases between the two germline ends. This CDR3 comprises 16 residues. CDR3 sequence: CASSISRGGVPQPQHF. The CDR3 region has the DNA TGTGCCAGTAGTATTAGTAGGGGAGGGGTTCCTCAGCCCCAGCATTTT. The full variable domain, completed using reference TRBV19 and TRBJ1-5, is DGGITQSPKYLFRKEGQNVTLSCEQNLNHDAMYWYRQDPGQGLRLIYYSQIVNDFQKGDIAEGYSVSREKKESFPLTVTSAQKNPTAFYLCASSISRGGVPQPQHFGDGTRLSIL.

The chain uses TRBV7-7 and TRBJ1-1; TRBD1 matches at 9 bases. The CDR3 sequence is 13 residues long. Per germline, CDR1 SSHAT and CDR2 FNYEAQ (reference sequence). V lost 5 bases and J lost 5; bases outside the gene matches: 3. The CDR3 is CASSVDRGTEAFF. CDR3 sequence (DNA): TGTGCCAGCAGCGTAGACAGGGGGACTGAAGCTTTCTTT.

The rearrangement uses TRBV20-1 and TRBJ2-1, with TRBD1 identical over 7 bases. Germline CDR1 DFQATT, CDR2 SNEGSKA (reference sequence). This CDR3 contains 15 residues. V shed 3 bases, J shed 8 bases, and the junction held 13 bases outside the gene matches. CDR3 bases: TGCAGTGCTAGTGAGGGGCAGGGGGTTGTAGATGAGCAGTTCTTC. Its protein is CSASEGQGVVDEQFF.

This sequence joins TRBV7-9 and TRBJ2-1; 8 positions agree with TRBD2. Germline V CDR1 and CDR2: SEHNR, FQNEAQ (reference sequence). Trimming at V came to 4 bases and at J to 8 bases, leaving 13 bases not matched to a gene. This CDR3 is 16 amino acids long. The CDR3 reads CASSWPRGGKGDEQFF. CDR3 DNA: TGTGCCAGCAGCTGGCCCCGGGGGGGCAAAGGCGATGAGCAGTTCTTC.

This chain connects TRBV27 to TRBJ1-2, with a weak D call TRBD1 (6 bases). V was trimmed by 5 bases and J by 9 bases, leaving 16 bases between them. Per germline, CDR1 MNHEY and CDR2 SMNVEV (reference sequence). The CDR3 is 13 residues long. CDR3 loop: CASSILQGSSYTF. CDR3 DNA: TGTGCCAGCAGTATCCTACAGGGAAGCAGCTACACCTTC.

The chain uses TRBV21-1 and TRBJ2-2; TRBD1 is the table's D call, not checked against the DNA. TRBV21-1 is a listed pseudogene. The CDR3 covers 14 residues. In DNA form, the CDR3 reads TGTGCCAGCAGGGGACAGGGAAAATCCGGGGAGCTGTTTTTT. Encoded protein: CASRGQGKSGELFF.

The chain employs TRBV25-1 and TRBJ2-1, with D perhaps TRBD2 (5 bases). The CDR3 extends over 14 amino acids. V shed 3 bases and J shed 5 bases, with 11 bases lying between them. The V gene's germline CDR1 is MGHDK and CDR2 SYGVNS. CDR3 coding DNA: TGTGCCAGCAGTGATGAACAGCGGAACAATGAGCAGTTCTTC. Translated, it gives CASSDEQRNNEQFF.

The V call is TRBV28, the J call TRBJ1-2; D is unresolved. This CDR3 is 11 amino acids long. Between the trimmed V and J ends, which lost 8 bases and 4 bases, there was a span of 8 bases. Germline CDR1 is MDHEN and CDR2 is SYDVKM. Written as DNA, the CDR3 is TGTGCCAGCGGCCCCTCCTATGGCTACACCTTC. Translation gives CASGPSYGYTF.

This clone was detected once. The chain employs TRBV6-5 and TRBJ1-1, with D tentatively TRBD1 (5 bases). From germline, CDR1 is MNHEY and CDR2 SVGAGI. The CDR3 extends over 13 amino acids. The V gene lost 4 bases and the J gene lost 1 base, with 7 bases spanning the gap. The CDR3 reads CASSSDRNTEAFF. Written as DNA, the CDR3 is TGTGCCAGCAGTTCCGACAGGAACACTGAAGCTTTCTTT.

The chain recombines TRBV28 with TRBJ1-5; 10 bases fit TRBD1. CDR1 and CDR2 (germline): MDHEN, SYDVKM. V dropped 7 bases and J dropped 7; count of bases not matched to a gene: 13. This CDR3 is built from 16 residues. CDR3 in amino acids: CASNPGGTGVDQPQHF. In DNA form, the CDR3 reads TGTGCCAGCAATCCCGGAGGGACAGGGGTAGACCAGCCCCAGCATTTT.

The rearrangement joins TRBV9 to TRBJ1-1, with 9 positions matching TRBD1. The J segment lost 4 bases and the V segment lost 0 bases, leaving 10 bases of the junction unmatched. The CDR3 contains 17 residues. Looked up from germline, CDR1 is SGDLS and CDR2 is YYNGEE. The CDR3 nucleotides are TGTGCCAGCAGCGTAGGTCAAGGAGTGGGACAGGGCACTGAAGCTTTCTTT. As protein: CASSVGQGVGQGTEAFF.

The rearrangement uses TRBV6-5 and TRBJ2-7, with D perhaps matching TRBD1 (6 bases). This CDR3 has 13 residues. The germline gives CDR1 MNHEY, CDR2 SVGAGI. Trimming removed 5 bases from V and 6 bases from J, with 14 bases in between. This CDR3 reads CASSNTGTFEQYF. DNA for the CDR3: TGTGCCAGCAGTAACACCGGGACATTCGAGCAGTACTTC.

The V gene is TRBV6-2 or TRBV6-3, the J gene TRBJ2-3; possible D gene TRBD1, 6 bases. The CDR3 extends over 15 amino acids. The germline V gene has CDR1 MNHEY and CDR2 SVGEGT. The V and J ends lost 4 bases and 2 bases respectively, with 13 bases between them. The CDR3 here is CASSLQGYATDTQYF. CDR3 DNA: TGTGCCAGCAGTTTACAGGGATACGCCACAGATACGCAGTATTTT.

The V gene is TRBV6-5, the J gene TRBJ1-1; D is perhaps TRBD1 (5 bases). CDR1 MNHEY and CDR2 SVGAGI come from the germline V gene. The CDR3 length is 13 residues. Between the trimmed V and J ends, which lost 5 bases and 1 base, there was a span of 8 bases. In DNA form, the CDR3 reads TGTGCCAGCAGTATACAGGAGAACACTGAAGCTTTCTTT. The encoded protein is CASSIQENTEAFF.

In this sample, this clone turned up once. V is TRBV18 and J is TRBJ2-4, with D possibly matching TRBD1 (6 bases). The germline gives CDR1 KGHSH, CDR2 LQKENI. The CDR3 is 17 amino acids. With 5 bases removed from V and 2 bases from J, the gap between germline ends came to 19 bases. The CDR3 sequence: CASSTRGITRTKNIQYF. The CDR3 DNA reads TGTGCCAGCTCAACCAGGGGTATTACTCGAACCAAAAACATTCAGTACTTC. Full variable domain (rest looked up from reference TRBV18 and TRBJ2-4): NAGVMQNPRHLVRRRGQEARLRCSPMKGHSHVYWYRQLPEEGLKFMVYLQKENIIDESGMPKERFSAEFPKEGPSILRIQQVVRGDSAAYFCASSTRGITRTKNIQYFGAGTRLSVL.

J is TRBJ2-2 and V is TRBV5-4; possible D gene TRBD2, 5 bases. V lost 0 bases to trimming and J lost 2 bases, with 11 bases between them. The CDR3 covers 16 residues. CDR1 and CDR2 (germline): SGHNT, YYREEE (reference sequence). The CDR3 DNA sequence: TGTGCCAGCAGCTTGGCGGGGTCATTAAACACCGGGGAGCTGTTTTTT. As protein: CASSLAGSLNTGELFF.